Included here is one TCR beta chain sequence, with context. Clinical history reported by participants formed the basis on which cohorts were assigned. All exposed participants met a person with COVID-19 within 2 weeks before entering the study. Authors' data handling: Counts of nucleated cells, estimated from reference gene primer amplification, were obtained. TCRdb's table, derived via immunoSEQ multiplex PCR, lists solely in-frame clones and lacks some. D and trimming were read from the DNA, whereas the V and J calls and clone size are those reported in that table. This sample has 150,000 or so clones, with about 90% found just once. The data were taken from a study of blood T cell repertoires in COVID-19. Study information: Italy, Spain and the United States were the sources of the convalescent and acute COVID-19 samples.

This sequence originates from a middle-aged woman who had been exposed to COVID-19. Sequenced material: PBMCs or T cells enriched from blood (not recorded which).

The CDR3 loop reads CASSYSSGVGFGYTF. As DNA, the CDR3 is TGTGCCAGCAGTTACTCATCGGGGGTCGGTTTTGGCTACACCTTC. V usage is TRBV6-6 and J usage is TRBJ1-2; TRBD1 is a possible D gene (5 bases). With 0 bases removed from V and 7 bases from J, the gap between germline ends came to 15 bases. The CDR3 length is 15 residues. Germline V CDR1 and CDR2: MNHNY, SVGAGI (reference sequence).